Listed here are 28 T cell receptor beta chains from one sample, sequenced in a study of blood T cell repertoires in COVID-19. The method was immunoSEQ multiplex PCR; TCRdb's version includes in-frame clones alone and lacks a portion of them. This repertoire shows about 81,000 clones, about nine tenths found once; its top ten account for 1.5% to 2%. Sequenced sample: peripheral blood. These receptors originate from a woman between 45 and 65 years old in a cohort sampled during active COVID-19.

This sequence joins TRBV7-9 and TRBJ2-6; 8 bases match TRBD2. Germline CDR1 SEHNR, CDR2 FQNEAQ (reference sequence). The junction had 2 bases not matched to a gene; V was cut back by 1 base and J by 0 bases. This CDR3 has 17 residues. The DNA of the CDR3 is TGTGCCAGCAGCTTAGGCGGGGGGAGCTCTGGGGCCAACGTCCTGACTTTC. It encodes CASSLGGGSSGANVLTF.

This chain connects TRBV11-2 to TRBJ2-7; 8 bases are shared with TRBD2. There are 13 residues in the CDR3. The J segment lost 5 bases and the V segment lost 1 base, leaving 1 base of the junction unmatched. Looked up from germline, CDR1 is SGHAT and CDR2 is FQNNGV. CDR3 bases: TGTGCCAGCAGCTTAGGCGGGGGGAACGAGCAGTACTTC. Translated: CASSLGGGNEQYF.

This clone appeared once. The rearrangement joins TRBV9 to TRBJ1-2; 7 positions match TRBD1. Germline CDR1 SGDLS, CDR2 YYNGEE. V was clipped by 4 bases and J by 6 bases; unmatched bases: 6. The CDR3 is 13 residues long. CDR3 protein: CASSRTGVDGYTF. In DNA form, the CDR3 reads TGTGCCAGCAGCCGGACAGGTGTCGATGGCTACACCTTC. Full variable domain (missing parts from reference TRBV9 and TRBJ1-2): DSGVTQTPKHLITATGQRVTLRCSPRSGDLSVYWYQQSLDQGLQFLIQYYNGEERAKGNILERFSAQQFPDLHSELNLSSLELGDSALYFCASSRTGVDGYTFGSGTRLTVV.

This clone has a single count. CDR3 nucleotides: TGTGCCAGCGCATATGCGGAAAAACTGTTTTTT. The encoded protein is CASAYAEKLFF. The chain couples TRBV18 to TRBJ1-4; D unclear. The CDR3 length is 11 residues. Deletions cut 8 bases from V and 8 bases from J, with 9 bases between. Germline assignment: CDR1 KGHSH and CDR2 LQKENI.

The rearrangement links TRBV19 to TRBJ2-1; 10 bases align to TRBD2. The CDR3 is 14 residues long. V lost 6 bases, J lost 4 bases, and 3 bases stayed unmatched. Germline V gene data show CDR1 as LNHDA and CDR2 as SQIVND (reference sequence). CDR3 nucleotide sequence: TGTGCCAGTAGCCTACTAGCGGGGTACAATGAGCAGTTCTTC. It is translated as CASSLLAGYNEQFF.

The chain couples TRBV28 to TRBJ1-1; 7 bases fit TRBD1. The germline V gene has CDR1 MDHEN and CDR2 SYDVKM. The CDR3 spans 17 residues. The V and J ends lost 3 bases and 1 base, in that order; junction bases with no gene match: 11. The CDR3 sequence is CASSFLPSDRENTEAFF. The CDR3 bases are TGTGCCAGCAGTTTCTTGCCCAGTGACAGGGAGAACACTGAAGCTTTCTTT.

This clone was observed a few times. V is TRBV12-2 and J is TRBJ2-5; the table's D call, TRBD2, has no DNA check behind it. TRBV12-2 is annotated as a pseudogene. The CDR3 has 19 residues. The CDR3 DNA reads as TGTGCAACCCGCCCAACAAAGGGTTCTAGCGGGAATTGCGAAAAGACCCAGTACTTC. Amino acid sequence: CATRPTKGSSGNCEKTQYF.

The V gene is TRBV11-3, the J gene TRBJ2-1; D not resolved. The V gene's germline CDR1 is SGHNT and CDR2 YENEEA. The CDR3 covers 14 residues. V gave up 1 base and J gave up 6 bases, with 10 bases separating them. The DNA for the CDR3 is TGTGCCAGCAGCTTAGTTGGTAGCTTCAATGAGCAGTTCTTC. It encodes CASSLVGSFNEQFF. The whole variable domain, remainder taken from reference TRBV11-3 and TRBJ2-1, is EAGVVQSPRYKIIEKKQPVAFWCNPISGHNTLYWYLQNLGQGPELLIRYENEEAVDDSQLPKDRFSAERLKGVDSTLKIQPAELGDSAVYLCASSLVGSFNEQFFGPGTRLTVL.

The rearrangement joins TRBV10-3 to TRBJ2-7; 10 bases map to TRBD1. Germline V gene lookup returns CDR1 ENHRY and CDR2 SYGVKD. This CDR3 is built from 15 residues. The V segment lost 4 bases and the J segment 2 bases; nucleotides outside the gene matches: 5. The CDR3 DNA follows: TGTGCCATCAGTGCGGGGACAGGGGCCGCCTACGAGCAGTACTTC. This sequence encodes CAISAGTGAAYEQYF.

The chain links TRBV19 to TRBJ1-1; possibly TRBD1 for D (5 bases). The germline CDR1 and CDR2 sequences are LNHDA and SQIVND (reference sequence). V was shortened by 7 bases and J by 5 bases, with 20 bases between the two germline ends. The CDR3 is made up of 15 amino acids. CDR3 DNA sequence: TGTGCCAGTAAAATTAGGGGCCCCCAGATAACTGAAGCTTTCTTT. Encoded protein: CASKIRGPQITEAFF.

The J gene is TRBJ2-5, the V gene TRBV15, with 8 bases lining up with TRBD1. Germline loops: CDR1 LNHNV, CDR2 YYDKDF (reference sequence). The CDR3 loop spans 15 amino acids. Trimming removed 5 bases from V and 1 base from J; junction bases left unmatched: 6. The CDR3 here is CATSSRTGPQETQYF. The CDR3, as DNA: TGTGCCACCAGCTCCCGGACAGGGCCCCAAGAGACCCAGTACTTC.

The chain has TRBV28 and TRBJ1-1; possibly TRBD1 for D (6 bases). Per the germline V gene, CDR1 is MDHEN and CDR2 is SYDVKM. This CDR3 has 14 residues. The ends were cut back, 5 bases at V and 1 base at J, with 11 bases in the middle. The DNA of the CDR3 is TGTGCCAGCAGTGCACAGGGACAGAACACTGAAGCTTTCTTT. Its translation is CASSAQGQNTEAFF. Complete variable domain (other parts from reference TRBV28 and TRBJ1-1): DVKVTQSSRYLVKRTGEKVFLECVQDMDHENMFWYRQDPGLGLRLIYFSYDVKMKEKGDIPEGYSVSREKKERFSLILESASTNQTSMYLCASSAQGQNTEAFFGQGTRLTVV.

This sequence joins TRBV18 and TRBJ2-7, with D maybe TRBD1 (6 bases). Germline V gives CDR1 KGHSH, CDR2 LQKENI. V lost 1 base, J lost 4 bases, and 14 bases lay in between. The CDR3 is made up of 15 amino acids. The DNA of the CDR3 is TGTGCCAGCTCACCACGGGGTTCAGGGGAGTACGAGCAGTACTTC. Protein: CASSPRGSGEYEQYF.

This clone was counted a single time. This rearrangement joins TRBV19 to TRBJ1-1; D might be TRBD1 (5 bases). V was pared by 3 bases and J by 2 bases, with 16 bases between. In germline, CDR1 is LNHDA, CDR2 SQIVND (reference sequence). The CDR3 length is 16 residues. The CDR3 spells CASSIRGGTVNTEAFF. CDR3 nucleotide sequence: TGTGCCAGTAGTATCCGTGGGGGGACTGTTAACACTGAAGCTTTCTTT.

The chain joins TRBV19 to TRBJ1-2; the D gene is possibly TRBD1 (6 bases). V dropped 3 bases and J dropped 4 bases, with 12 bases sitting between them. Germline V lookup: CDR1 LNHDA, CDR2 SQIVND (reference sequence). This CDR3 has 14 amino acids. The CDR3, as DNA: TGTGCCAGTAGTATTGGGGGCGATAGCTATGGCTACACCTTC. It specifies CASSIGGDSYGYTF.

This clone was found a few times. Other nucleotide sequences from this sample produce the same CDR3. V usage is TRBV9 and J usage is TRBJ1-3; maybe TRBD1 (6 bases). The ends were cut back, 3 bases at V and 0 bases at J, with 10 bases in the middle. The CDR3 sequence is 15 residues long. CDR1 and CDR2 from the germline V gene are SGDLS and YYNGEE. In DNA form, the CDR3 reads TGTGCCAGCAGCGGGGGGCAGAGCTCTGGAAACACCATATATTTT. It encodes CASSGGQSSGNTIYF.

The chain couples TRBV7-2 to TRBJ2-2; 9 bases map to TRBD1. Trimming cost V 2 bases and J 2 bases; bases outside gene matches: 6. In germline, CDR1 is SGHTA, CDR2 FQGNSA. The CDR3 sequence is 17 residues long. CDR3 in amino acids: CASSLLRGQGNTGELFF. The CDR3 DNA reads as TGTGCCAGCAGCTTATTACGGGGACAGGGTAACACCGGGGAGCTGTTTTTT.

The rearrangement uses TRBV4-2 and TRBJ1-2; TRBD1 aligns across 7 bases. V was clipped by 4 bases and J by 2 bases; unmatched bases: 1. The CDR3 spans 13 residues. Germline V gives CDR1 LGHNA, CDR2 YNFKEQ. CDR3 sequence reads: CASSRDRNYGYTF. CDR3 nucleotide sequence: TGTGCCAGCAGCCGGGACAGAAACTATGGCTACACCTTC.

This chain connects TRBV27 to TRBJ2-7; weak D call: TRBD2 (5 bases). V was shortened by 10 bases and J by 1 base, with 20 bases between the two germline ends. CDR1 is MNHEY and CDR2 is SMNVEV in the germline V gene (reference sequence). CDR3 length: 15 amino acids. The CDR3 loop is CATPPTRGSSYEQYF. In nucleotides, the CDR3 is TGTGCCACCCCACCTACTCGGGGATCGTCCTACGAGCAGTACTTC.

The chain has TRBV2 and TRBJ2-7; unclear D gene. The CDR3 totals 12 residues. Germline CDR1 and CDR2: SNHLY and FYNNEI. V was pared by 7 bases and J by 3 bases, with 10 bases between. The CDR3 DNA reads as TGTGCCAGCAAGACTGGTAGCTACGAGCAGTACTTC. Encoded protein: CASKTGSYEQYF. The whole variable domain, filled in from reference TRBV2 and TRBJ2-7, reads EPEVTQTPSHQVTQMGQEVILRCVPISNHLYFYWYRQILGQKVEFLVSFYNNEISEKSEIFDDQFSVERPDGSNFTLKIRSTKLEDSAMYFCASKTGSYEQYFGPGTRLTVT.

The CDR3 loop is CASSEAVGSAYSNQPQHF. CDR3 sequence (DNA): TGTGCCAGCAGTGAGGCGGTGGGTAGTGCCTATAGCAATCAGCCCCAGCATTTT. The rearrangement joins TRBV6-1 to TRBJ1-5; D remains ambiguous. CDR1 and CDR2 from the germline V gene are MNHNS and SASEGT. Trimming removed 3 bases from V and 0 bases from J, with 18 bases in between. This CDR3 is 18 amino acids long.

This clone appeared a single time. V gene TRBV5-5 combines with J gene TRBJ2-2; 8 bases agree with TRBD1. After removal of 1 base from V and 4 bases from J, the junction contained 6 bases not matched to a gene. Germline V gene sequence: CDR1 SGHKS, CDR2 YYEKEE (reference sequence). CDR3 length equals 16 residues. Written as DNA, the CDR3 is TGTGCCAGCAGCTTGTCAGGACAGGGCGCCACCGGGGAGCTGTTTTTT. Translation gives CASSLSGQGATGELFF.

This chain uses TRBV7-2 with TRBJ1-1, with no clear D. CDR1 and CDR2 from the germline V gene are SGHTA and FQGNSA. The CDR3 extends over 15 amino acids. The V and J ends lost 2 bases and 5 bases respectively, with 15 bases between them. This CDR3 reads CASSLWRAAGTEAFF. As DNA, the CDR3 is TGTGCCAGCAGCTTATGGAGGGCCGCGGGGACTGAAGCTTTCTTT.

The chain carries TRBV18 and TRBJ2-7, with a tentative D call TRBD1 (6 bases). Between the trimmed V and J ends, which lost 5 bases and 2 bases, there was a span of 13 bases. The CDR3 runs to 14 residues. Germline CDR1 reads KGHSH; CDR2 reads LQKENI. The CDR3 DNA sequence: TGTGCCAGCTCAGCGACAGGACGACCCTACGAGCAGTACTTC. Its translation: CASSATGRPYEQYF. The full variable domain, with the rest looked up from reference TRBV18 and TRBJ2-7, is NAGVMQNPRHLVRRRGQEARLRCSPMKGHSHVYWYRQLPEEGLKFMVYLQKENIIDESGMPKERFSAEFPKEGPSILRIQQVVRGDSAAYFCASSATGRPYEQYFGPGTRLTVT.

The chain combines TRBV6-5 with TRBJ1-3; D might be TRBD1 (6 bases). V was pared by 7 bases and J by 4 bases, with 8 bases between. The CDR3 runs 12 residues. CDR1 MNHEY and CDR2 SVGAGI come from the germline V gene. Written as DNA, the CDR3 is TGTGCCAGCAAGGGGGACGGAAACACCATATATTTT. It yields the protein CASKGDGNTIYF.

V gene TRBV6-5 combines with J gene TRBJ1-6; D gene ambiguous. Trimming removed 2 bases at V and 7 bases at J, with 6 bases between. CDR1 is MNHEY and CDR2 is SVGAGI in the germline V gene. This CDR3 comprises 13 residues. The CDR3 DNA reads TGTGCCAGCAGTTACAGCGGAAATTCACCCCTCCACTTT. It encodes CASSYSGNSPLHF.

The chain couples TRBV30 to TRBJ2-3; TRBD2 agrees at 9 bases. From germline, CDR1 is GTSNPN and CDR2 SVGIG (reference sequence). After removal of 5 bases from V and 8 bases from J, the junction contained 5 bases not matched to a gene. The CDR3 sequence is 12 residues long. In DNA, the CDR3 is TGTGCCTGGGGCCGCGGGGGGGTTACGCAGTATTTT. It yields the protein CAWGRGGVTQYF.

The sample holds one count of this clone. The rearrangement uses TRBV19 and TRBJ2-2, with 8 bases matching TRBD1. CDR1 LNHDA and CDR2 SQIVND come from the germline V gene (reference sequence). This CDR3 region has 16 residues. V lost 5 bases to trimming and J lost 1 base; unmatched junction nucleotides: 6. CDR3 sequence reads: CASSAHDRGNTGELFF. CDR3 sequence (DNA): TGTGCCAGTAGTGCCCACGACAGGGGGAACACCGGGGAGCTGTTTTTT.